This T cell receptor (beta chain) was obtained from a study of neurological immune-mediated disorders. Findings and limits, study-wide: The multiple sclerosis repertoire cluster was associated with no clinical or MRI feature.

This clonotype was counted many times. The antigen remains undetermined. Trimming cost V 1 base and J 10 bases; bases outside gene matches: 5. Germline-derived CDR1 and CDR2 are DFQATT and SNEGSKA (reference sequence). The CDR3 contains 13 residues. The sample's time point: longitudinal time-point 2. Synthesis of cDNA was carried out by template-switch 5'RACE. The reaction used 10-nucleotide random UMIs. TCRdb analysed the 5' RACE reads with MiXCR anew, one entry per CDR3 protein. The top ten clones hold roughly 7.3% of a sample with roughly 80,000 distinct CDR3 sequences, 5.8% of them seen once. V and J are TRBV20-1 and TRBJ2-1, with 9 bases that match TRBD2. This sequence originates from a woman aged 55-69 years with multiple sclerosis. The sequenced material came from PBMCs. This CDR3 is CSARAPSGMEQFF. The CDR3 DNA reads TGCAGTGCTAGAGCACCTAGCGGGATGGAGCAGTTCTTC.